The 28 T cell receptor beta chains presented below share a single source sample, sequenced in a study of OX40 agonist ivuxolimab in advanced cancers. Sequencing used immunoSEQ multiplex PCR; TCRdb keeps in-frame clones, though not all of them. This sample has fewer than 40,000 clones, with about 88% found just once. Sequenced material: CD4+ or CD8+ T cells sorted from blood, taken in a trial of the OX40 agonist ivuxolimab. These receptors all come from an adult with an advanced solid tumor such as melanoma, head and neck, liver or kidney cancer.

This chain connects TRBV7-5 to TRBJ2-3; TRBD1 is taken as the D call from the table, unchecked against the DNA. TRBV7-5 constitutes a pseudogene. This CDR3 spans 15 amino acids. The CDR3 loop is CASSFGQGERDTQYF. The CDR3 nucleotides read TGTGCCAGCAGCTTTGGGCAGGGCGAGAGAGATACGCAGTATTTT.

The chain combines TRBV4-3 with TRBJ2-5, with D perhaps TRBD1 or TRBD2 (5 bases each). The CDR3 has 21 residues. V lost 1 base to trimming and J lost 4 bases, with 31 bases between them. Germline V gives CDR1 LGHNA, CDR2 YSLEER. In DNA form, the CDR3 reads TGCGCCAGCAGCCAAGGAATAGTGAGGGCGACGGGGCACTCCTTCCGAGAGACCCAGTACTTC. Protein sequence: CASSQGIVRATGHSFRETQYF.

The rearrangement joins TRBV19 to TRBJ2-1, with D possibly TRBD2 on 5 matching bases. The germline gives CDR1 LNHDA, CDR2 SQIVND (reference sequence). The CDR3 spans 14 residues. V was cut by 2 bases and J by 3 bases, with 8 bases left in between. CDR3 protein: CASSIQSGYNEQFF. Here the CDR3 DNA reads TGTGCCAGTAGTATACAGAGCGGCTACAATGAGCAGTTCTTC.

The chain is built from TRBV6-5 and TRBJ1-1, with D uncertain. The CDR3 runs 13 residues. With 3 bases removed from V and 1 base from J, the gap between germline ends came to 6 bases. Germline assignment: CDR1 MNHEY and CDR2 SVGAGI. The CDR3 DNA is TGTGCCAGCAGTTATCGGAGGAACACTGAAGCTTTCTTT. Amino acids: CASSYRRNTEAFF.

This rearrangement joins TRBV4-1 to TRBJ2-1; 8 nucleotides line up with TRBD2. Germline V gene data show CDR1 as MGHRA and CDR2 as YSYEKL. This CDR3 has 15 residues. The V and J ends lost 0 bases and 4 bases, in that order; junction bases with no gene match: 2. CDR3 region: CASSQDASGYNEQFF. CDR3 nucleotides: TGCGCCAGCAGCCAAGATGCTAGCGGGTACAATGAGCAGTTCTTC.

This clone showed up just a few times. The gene calls are TRBV27 and TRBJ1-1; D is uncertain. The germline V gene has CDR1 MNHEY and CDR2 SMNVEV (reference sequence). This CDR3 region has 12 residues. V gave up 5 bases and J gave up 11 bases, with 15 bases separating them. The CDR3 sequence is CASSPRGSVAFF. As DNA, the CDR3 is TGTGCCAGCAGTCCCCGGGGTTCTGTGGCTTTCTTT.

The chain is built from TRBV28 and TRBJ2-1; maybe TRBD2 (5 bases). V was cut by 5 bases and J by 8 bases, with 19 bases left in between. Germline values: CDR1 MDHEN, CDR2 SYDVKM. The CDR3 sequence is 15 residues long. The CDR3 DNA sequence: TGTGCCAGCAGTCCCTGGGGTGGAGGCAGCGATGAGCAGTTCTTC. Protein product: CASSPWGGGSDEQFF.

V usage is TRBV28 and J usage is TRBJ2-7, with 8 bases aligning to TRBD2. The CDR3 extends over 15 amino acids. The V segment lost 5 bases and the J segment 4 bases; nucleotides outside the gene matches: 10. Germline lookup yields CDR1 MDHEN and CDR2 SYDVKM. DNA of the CDR3: TGTGCCAGCAGTCCAAATCAGCGGGAGACGTACGAGCAGTACTTC. Translation gives CASSPNQRETYEQYF.

This clone was counted ten times or more. This rearrangement joins TRBV6-1 to TRBJ2-7, with D perhaps TRBD1 (6 bases). V was clipped by 4 bases and J by 0 bases, with 16 bases between them. This CDR3 spans 16 amino acids. The germline CDR1 and CDR2 sequences are MNHNS and SASEGT. DNA for the CDR3: TGTGCCAGCAGTGTTTATGCAGGGGTTAGCTCCTACGAGCAGTACTTC. Amino acids: CASSVYAGVSSYEQYF.

The rearrangement joins TRBV10-2 to TRBJ2-7; TRBD2 agrees at 7 bases. CDR3 size: 13 residues. CDR1 and CDR2 (germline): WSHSY, SAAADI. J was trimmed by 4 bases and V by 6 bases; bases with no gene match: 6. CDR3 region: CASRSGTIYEQYF. The CDR3 region has the DNA TGCGCCAGCAGAAGCGGGACTATTTACGAGCAGTACTTC.

This chain connects TRBV9 to TRBJ2-5; D gene uncertain. The CDR3 runs to 13 residues. Germline CDR1 is SGDLS and CDR2 is YYNGEE. Trimming shortened V by 0 bases and J by 5 bases, and 8 bases separated the two germline ends. For the CDR3, the DNA is TGTGCCAGCAGCGTAGAGGCTAGGGAGACCCAGTACTTC. Encoded protein: CASSVEARETQYF. The full variable domain, rest sourced from reference TRBV9 and TRBJ2-5, is DSGVTQTPKHLITATGQRVTLRCSPRSGDLSVYWYQQSLDQGLQFLIQYYNGEERAKGNILERFSAQQFPDLHSELNLSSLELGDSALYFCASSVEARETQYFGPGTRLLVL.

The chain couples TRBV19 to TRBJ1-5; D gene ambiguous. Germline V gene sequence: CDR1 LNHDA, CDR2 SQIVND (reference sequence). This CDR3 region has 16 residues. The V end was cut by 5 bases, the J end by 0 bases, with 14 bases between. The CDR3 loop reads CASSFEKIYSNQPQHF. The CDR3 DNA is TGTGCCAGTAGTTTTGAAAAGATCTATAGCAATCAGCCCCAGCATTTT. The full variable domain, rest sourced from reference TRBV19 and TRBJ1-5, is DGGITQSPKYLFRKEGQNVTLSCEQNLNHDAMYWYRQDPGQGLRLIYYSQIVNDFQKGDIAEGYSVSREKKESFPLTVTSAQKNPTAFYLCASSFEKIYSNQPQHFGDGTRLSIL.

This sequence joins TRBV2 and TRBJ2-7; D tentatively fits TRBD1 or TRBD2 (5 bases each). Germline CDR1 reads SNHLY; CDR2 reads FYNNEI. CDR3 length: 13 amino acids. Trimming took 6 bases from V and 6 from J, leaving 15 bases between them. DNA for the CDR3: TGTGCCAGCAGATCCGGGACGGCAGGCGAGCAGTACTTC. Translation gives CASRSGTAGEQYF. The full variable domain, completed using reference TRBV2 and TRBJ2-7, is EPEVTQTPSHQVTQMGQEVILRCVPISNHLYFYWYRQILGQKVEFLVSFYNNEISEKSEIFDDQFSVERPDGSNFTLKIRSTKLEDSAMYFCASRSGTAGEQYFGPGTRLTVT.

J is TRBJ1-4 and V is TRBV27, with TRBD1 as a possible D gene (5 bases). The CDR3 runs to 13 residues. V dropped 6 bases and J dropped 6 bases, with 11 bases sitting between them. Germline V gives CDR1 MNHEY, CDR2 SMNVEV (reference sequence). This chain's CDR3 is CASRRQNDEKLFF. The CDR3 DNA reads TGTGCCAGCAGGAGACAGAACGATGAAAAACTGTTTTTT.

The genes are TRBV21-1 and TRBJ2-3; the DNA was not compared with TRBD2, the D call given in the table. TRBV21-1 is a documented pseudogene. The CDR3 has 16 residues. In nucleotides, the CDR3 is TGTGCCAGCAGCACACCCCGGGATCTACCCCCCGATACGCAGTATTTT. This gives the protein CASSTPRDLPPDTQYF.

This chain connects TRBV4-1 to TRBJ2-5; D remains ambiguous. CDR3 length equals 16 residues. From germline, CDR1 is MGHRA and CDR2 YSYEKL. Trimming took 2 bases from V and 3 from J, leaving 16 bases between them. CDR3 region: CASSQPTLKGKETQYF. As DNA, the CDR3 is TGCGCCAGCAGCCAACCAACCCTCAAGGGAAAAGAGACCCAGTACTTC.

This clone has more than one count but fewer than ten. The rearrangement uses TRBV5-6 and TRBJ1-1, with D tentatively TRBD1 (6 bases). The germline CDR1 and CDR2 sequences are SGHDT and YYEEEE. The V and J ends lost 0 bases and 2 bases respectively, with 8 bases between them. This CDR3 spans 14 amino acids. The CDR3 loop is CASSLGGGNTEAFF. The CDR3 region has the DNA TGTGCCAGCAGCTTGGGTGGGGGCAACACTGAAGCTTTCTTT.

The rearrangement joins TRBV7-8 to TRBJ1-4; a possible D gene is TRBD1 (5 bases). The V end lost 5 bases, the J end lost 7 bases, and 17 bases lay between the germline ends. This CDR3 has 15 amino acids. Germline CDR1 reads SGHVS; CDR2 reads FQNEAQ. DNA for the CDR3: TGTGCCAGCAGCCCCCGCGGGGGGAATGGTGAAAAACTGTTTTTT. Translation gives CASSPRGGNGEKLFF.

The chain is built from TRBV7-2 and TRBJ2-1, with 13 bases aligning to TRBD2. V gave up 8 bases and J gave up 9 bases; unmatched junction bases: 4. The CDR3 consists of 13 residues. In germline, CDR1 is SGHTA, CDR2 FQGNSA. CDR3 residues: CASEGLAGPEQFF. The CDR3 DNA sequence: TGTGCCAGCGAGGGACTAGCGGGACCTGAGCAGTTCTTC.

The chain uses TRBV5-8 and TRBJ1-1; no clear D. CDR1 is SGHTS and CDR2 is YDEGEE in the germline V gene. V was cut by 5 bases and J by 0 bases, with 14 bases left in between. This CDR3 region has 15 residues. This CDR3 reads CASRLRRGLNTEAFF. The CDR3 DNA reads as TGTGCCAGCAGATTGCGTCGGGGTCTGAACACTGAAGCTTTCTTT.

The CDR3: CASSQVVSQGARAGEAFF. The CDR3, as DNA: TGTGCCAGCAGCCAAGTTGTCTCTCAGGGGGCGCGGGCTGGTGAAGCTTTCTTT. The V and J genes are TRBV14 and TRBJ1-1, with 8 bases matching TRBD1. Germline-derived CDR1 and CDR2 are SGHDN and FVKESK. The CDR3 totals 18 residues. The V and J ends lost 1 base and 7 bases, in that order; junction bases with no gene match: 17.

The chain employs TRBV9 and TRBJ1-4, with D unresolved. Germline V gene data show CDR1 as SGDLS and CDR2 as YYNGEE. Trimming cost V 2 bases and J 3 bases, with 11 bases left between them. This CDR3 spans 15 amino acids. The CDR3 loop reads CASSVSGASNEKLFF. The CDR3 DNA follows: TGTGCCAGCAGCGTCTCGGGCGCGTCTAATGAAAAACTGTTTTTT.

This clone was counted only a few times. The chain combines TRBV4-1 with TRBJ1-4; possibly TRBD2 for D (5 bases). The end of the DNA aligns better with TRBJ2-2, so the J call may be wrong. This CDR3 contains 13 residues. Germline lookup yields CDR1 MGHRA and CDR2 YSYEKL. In DNA, the CDR3 is TGCGCCAGCAGCCAAATAGAGGGCTGGGAGCTGTTTTTT. It yields the protein CASSQIEGWELFF.

The chain joins TRBV7-2 to TRBJ2-1; TRBD2 matches 9 bases. CDR3 length: 16 residues. The V gene's germline CDR1 is SGHTA and CDR2 FQGNSA. V gave up 4 bases and J gave up 4 bases; unmatched junction bases: 8. The CDR3 nucleotides are TGTGCCAGCAGCTCCCGACTAGCGGCTGCGTACAATGAGCAGTTCTTC. Residues: CASSSRLAAAYNEQFF.

The J gene is TRBJ2-1, the V gene TRBV28; 9 bases fit TRBD2. CDR3 length: 15 residues. The germline gives CDR1 MDHEN, CDR2 SYDVKM. V shed 2 bases, J shed 7 bases, and the junction held 6 bases outside the gene matches. CDR3 DNA sequence: TGTGCCAGCAGTTTAGTAGCGGGAGTAGGTAATGAGCAGTTCTTC. It encodes CASSLVAGVGNEQFF.

As DNA, the CDR3 is TGTGCCAGCAGGGGGACAGGGACTAACTATGGCTACACCTTC. Amino acid sequence: CASRGTGTNYGYTF. The chain recombines TRBV2 with TRBJ1-2, with 9 nucleotides matching TRBD1. The J segment lost 0 bases and the V segment lost 6 bases, leaving 2 bases of the junction unmatched. The V gene's germline CDR1 is SNHLY and CDR2 FYNNEI. There are 14 residues in the CDR3. Full variable domain (rest looked up from reference TRBV2 and TRBJ1-2): EPEVTQTPSHQVTQMGQEVILRCVPISNHLYFYWYRQILGQKVEFLVSFYNNEISEKSEIFDDQFSVERPDGSNFTLKIRSTKLEDSAMYFCASRGTGTNYGYTFGSGTRLTVV.

V and J are TRBV10-2 and TRBJ1-2; D ambiguous. CDR1 is WSHSY, CDR2 SAAADI, per germline. The CDR3 contains 12 residues. Trimming shortened V by 3 bases and J by 7 bases, and 9 bases separated the two germline ends. CDR3: CASSERVAGYTF. CDR3 coding DNA: TGCGCCAGCAGTGAAAGGGTCGCTGGCTACACCTTC.

This clone was detected once. The rearrangement links TRBV7-3 to TRBJ2-2; D ambiguous. Germline V lookup: CDR1 SGHTA, CDR2 FQGTGA. The CDR3 extends over 14 amino acids. V dropped 5 bases and J dropped 6 bases, with 13 bases sitting between them. The chain's CDR3 is CASSTASLSGELFF. The DNA of the CDR3 is TGTGCCAGCAGCACCGCGTCACTATCCGGGGAGCTGTTTTTT.